This T cell receptor beta chain stems from a study of T cell responses to AZD1222 COVID-19 vaccine (dated by TCRdb to the early 2020s). The study in broad terms: A total of 230 to 250 trial participants underwent TCR sequencing, of whom about 210 had received two doses of AZD1222 and approximately 26 had received two doses of the MenACWY control vaccine. Trial participants were enrolled into age subgroups of 18-55, 56-69 and 70-plus years, which contained approximately 150, 28 and 58 TCR-sequenced participants, respectively. Overall study results and their limits: The whole spike protein was spanned by vaccine-associated CD4 TCRs, and dominant responses were seen in regions 160-218 and 743-854. In the small 56-69-year group, the increase in depth fell short of significance, most likely because of low power. No day 14 peak-response samples were available, so repertoires were characterized only after the peak T cell response. Only five or six AZD1222 recipients were SARS-CoV-2 seropositive at baseline, limiting conclusions about previously exposed vaccinees. After two AZD1222 doses, both the breadth and the depth of spike-specific TCRs were significantly higher than at day 0 and than in MenACWY recipients. Participants were mostly white British, with more females than males. The authors suggested clonal diversity may have been underestimated. Nearly half of unique spike-specific TCRs reportedly recognized epitopes outside regions mutated in the B.1.351 and B.1.1.7 variants.

The cysteine opens and the phenylalanine closes a CDR3 of 15 amino acids. The kept DNA is CDR3 alone, 45 bases in frame from the first base. Trimming accounts for 4 bases at V and 10 bases at J, while the number of junction bases matched to no gene is 14. The germline V gene yields MDHEN for CDR1 and SYDVKM for CDR2. A note on this clone: The clone's antigen remains unknown. There are no base qualities to consult, and no much larger clone falls within one base.

What this sample's time point label stands for: about 28 days (+/-7) after the second vaccine dose. AZD1222 recipients given second doses at about 4 weeks or at about 12 weeks were pooled, since spike-specific TCR depth and breadth were not found to differ between the two schedules. The vaccinee samples were drawn from two UK trials, COV001 and COV002, one of which was a single-blind randomized controlled phase 2/3 trial testing AZD1222 (ChAdOx1 nCoV-19) in healthy adults. For TCRbeta chain sequencing, PBMC samples were collected from trial participants at day 0 and at day 28 after the second dose. The CDR3 regions of human TCRbeta chains were analyzed by immunosequencing. In the paper's pipeline: Repertoire TCRs were matched against a reference library of SARS-CoV-2-specific TCRs generated with the MIRA antigen-specificity platform. Breadth was defined as the fraction of unique TCRs that were SARS-CoV-2-associated. Depth was defined as the fraction of total T cells that were SARS-CoV-2-associated. Using the MIRA data, every spike-specific TCR was mapped to the spike region that the TCR reacted to and assigned to either a CD4 or a CD8 class. Log10-transformed breadth and depth values were compared by one-way ANOVA with Sidak's multiple comparisons tests. TCRdb took this table from immuneACCESS and kept in-frame rearrangements with V and J called. Such tables lack part of the clones; where checked against another copy, unresolved V genes explain under half of the gap, and the rest is unexplained. The DNA was the basis for D and trimming; V, J and clone size are from that table. Within this sample are about 140,000 clones, with approximately 86% of them counted one time only. Jointly, the top ten make up about 4.9% of the sample.

Specimen: peripheral blood, collected 28 days after the second AZD1222 dose. The rearranged chain carries TRBV28 and TRBJ2-3; 7 bases in the junction line up with TRBD1. The TCR sequence derives from an adult who received the AZD1222 COVID-19 vaccine. CDR3 sequence: CASSSPSRQGDAQYF. The DNA sequence follows: TGTGCCAGCAGTTCACCCTCAAGACAGGGTGATGCGCAGTATTTT.